These 30 T cell receptor beta chains share one sample of origin, sequenced in a study of blood T cells in healthy people across ages. Through a sample-barcoded 5' primer and a J-beta primer mix, a second PCR was run for roughly 6 to 11 cycles. TCRdb used MiXCR to reprocess the 5' RACE reads, holding one entry per CDR3 protein. The table includes about 1.4 million distinct CDR3 sequences, approximately 60% detected once. Sequenced input: blood. All receptors come from a man between 18 and 29 years old in good health.

With regard to this clonotype: A much larger clone sits a single nucleotide away, making a read error possible. The chain carries TRBV11-2 and TRBJ1-2; perhaps TRBD1 as D (6 bases). CDR3 size: 11 residues. Germline lookup yields CDR1 SGHAT and CDR2 FQNNGV. CDR3 protein: CAGSFRGGYTF. The CDR3, as DNA: TGTGCCGGCAGCTTCAGGGGTGGCTACACCTTC. Using reference TRBV11-2 and TRBJ1-2 for the parts outside the CDR3, the full variable domain is EAGVAQSPRYKIIEKRQSVAFWCNPISGHATLYWYQQILGQGPKLLIQFQNNGVVDDSQLPKDRFSAERLKGVDSTLKIQPAKLEDSAVYLCAGSFRGGYTFGSGTRLTVV.

This rearrangement joins TRBV4-2 to TRBJ2-4, with 12 nucleotides matching TRBD1. V was pared by 4 bases and J by 1 base, with 2 bases of the junction left unmatched. CDR3 length: 16 amino acids. The germline CDR1 and CDR2 sequences are LGHNA and YNFKEQ. For the CDR3, the DNA is TGTGCCAGCAGCCCGGGACAGGGGGCTGCCAAAAACATTCAGTACTTC. Amino acids: CASSPGQGAAKNIQYF.

The chain joins TRBV25-1 to TRBJ1-5, with D tentatively TRBD1 (5 bases). The V end lost 1 base, the J end lost 4 bases, and 5 bases lay between the germline ends. The CDR3 spans 13 residues. Germline V gene sequence: CDR1 MGHDK, CDR2 SYGVNS. The chain's CDR3 is CASSEWGNQPQHF. CDR3 nucleotide sequence: TGTGCCAGCAGTGAATGGGGGAATCAGCCCCAGCATTTT.

The rearrangement joins TRBV27 to TRBJ2-7; D perhaps matches TRBD1 (6 bases). Germline V gene data show CDR1 as MNHEY and CDR2 as SMNVEV (reference sequence). CDR3 size: 20 residues. Trimming shortened V by 4 bases and J by 3 bases, and 31 bases separated the two germline ends. As DNA, the CDR3 is TGTGCCAGCAGTTCCTTCGGACAGTCAACCGGCGCCCAGCAGGTCTACGAGCAGTACTTC. Amino acid sequence: CASSSFGQSTGAQQVYEQYF.

The CDR3 region is CASGGQGFYEQYF. CDR3 DNA: TGTGCCAGCGGGGGACAGGGTTTCTACGAGCAGTACTTC. This chain joins TRBV2 and TRBJ2-7, with 9 bases lining up with TRBD1. Trimming at V came to 8 bases and at J to 3 bases, leaving 5 bases not matched to a gene. This CDR3 spans 13 amino acids. Germline CDR1 reads SNHLY; CDR2 reads FYNNEI.

This chain links TRBV7-2 with TRBJ2-5; 8 bases fit TRBD1. The DNA end is a closer match to TRBJ2-7, so the J assignment may be wrong. CDR1 is SGHTA, CDR2 FQGNSA, per germline. This CDR3 spans 14 amino acids. CDR3 in amino acids: CASSSTGVVNEQYF. The CDR3 DNA sequence: TGTGCCAGCAGCTCGACAGGGGTAGTAAACGAGCAGTACTTC.

CDR3 sequence (DNA): TGCGCCAGCAGCTTGGTTACTAGCGGGAGGTACACAGATACGCAGTATTTT. It encodes CASSLVTSGRYTDTQYF. The chain employs TRBV5-1 and TRBJ2-3, with 12 nucleotides matching TRBD2. J was trimmed by 2 bases and V by 0 bases; bases with no gene match: 4. The CDR3 runs 17 residues. The V gene's germline CDR1 is SGHRS and CDR2 YFSETQ.

This chain uses TRBV5-1 with TRBJ2-1; the match to TRBD2 covers 13 bases. V lost 4 bases, J lost 10 bases, and 17 bases stayed unmatched. The CDR3 covers 18 residues. Germline V gene sequence: CDR1 SGHRS, CDR2 YFSETQ. CDR3 in DNA: TGCGCCAGCAGCAGTGGGAGGACTAGCGGGAGAATCGTTGCGGAGCAGTTCTTC. Translated, it gives CASSSGRTSGRIVAEQFF.

The gene calls are TRBV29-1 and TRBJ1-1; D unresolved. V was pared by 1 base and J by 6 bases, with 6 bases between. In germline, CDR1 is SQVTM, CDR2 ANQGSEA. The CDR3 is 11 residues long. The CDR3 DNA follows: TGCAGCGTTGAAGGGCCTTCTGAAGCTTTCTTT. Protein product: CSVEGPSEAFF.

The chain links TRBV29-1 to TRBJ1-2; no clear D. This CDR3 is 14 amino acids long. V was trimmed by 0 bases and J by 8 bases, leaving 16 bases between them. Germline CDR1 SQVTM, CDR2 ANQGSEA. The CDR3 spells CSVEESGNLGGYTF. The CDR3 nucleotides are TGCAGCGTTGAAGAATCGGGAAACCTAGGAGGCTACACCTTC.

The CDR3 region has the DNA TGTGCCAGCACTCCTGGATTTAGCGCCTACGAGCAGTACTTC. Its protein product is CASTPGFSAYEQYF. The gene calls are TRBV7-9 and TRBJ2-7, with a weak D call TRBD2 (5 bases). CDR1 is SEHNR, CDR2 FQNEAQ, per germline (reference sequence). V was shortened by 7 bases and J by 2 bases, with 15 bases between the two germline ends. The CDR3 is made up of 14 amino acids.

The rearrangement joins TRBV6-5 to TRBJ2-2; possibly TRBD2 for D (5 bases). The germline V gene has CDR1 MNHEY and CDR2 SVGAGI. The CDR3 is 14 residues long. V gave up 7 bases and J gave up 0 bases, with 9 bases separating them. The chain's CDR3 is CASTLGTNTGELFF. CDR3 nucleotide sequence: TGTGCCAGCACCCTCGGGACGAACACCGGGGAGCTGTTTTTT.

CDR3 protein: CSALDDREIYEQYF. The CDR3 DNA is TGCAGTGCCCTCGACGACAGGGAGATTTACGAGCAGTACTTC. The V and J genes are TRBV20-1 and TRBJ2-7, with 7 bases fitting TRBD1. After removal of 6 bases from V and 4 bases from J, the junction contained 12 bases not matched to a gene. The CDR3 runs to 14 residues. Germline lookup yields CDR1 DFQATT and CDR2 SNEGSKA (reference sequence).

The chain recombines TRBV20-1 with TRBJ2-1, with 10 nucleotides matching TRBD1. This CDR3 spans 18 amino acids. In germline, CDR1 is DFQATT, CDR2 SNEGSKA (reference sequence). With 0 bases clipped from V and 8 bases from J, the junction kept 16 bases outside the gene matches. The CDR3 bases are TGCAGTGCTAGAGAGTTCACATCCGGGACAGGGGAGATGGATGAGCAGTTCTTC. Residues: CSAREFTSGTGEMDEQFF.

This clonotype was recorded only once. The rearrangement links TRBV6-1 to TRBJ1-5, with D uncertain. CDR1 MNHNS and CDR2 SASEGT come from the germline V gene. The length of the CDR3 is 16 residues. V lost 1 base and J lost 5, with 15 bases in between. The CDR3 protein is CASSEEVGSGDQPQHF. CDR3 in DNA: TGTGCCAGCAGTGAAGAGGTGGGATCGGGCGATCAGCCCCAGCATTTT.

The rearrangement links TRBV2 to TRBJ2-1; D is possibly TRBD1 or TRBD2 (5 bases each). Deletions cut 5 bases from V and 7 bases from J, with 21 bases between. Germline loops: CDR1 SNHLY, CDR2 FYNNEI. CDR3 length equals 16 residues. CDR3 DNA: TGTGCCAGCAGTAGCTATAATATCGGGGCCGGAAATGAGCAGTTCTTC. As protein: CASSSYNIGAGNEQFF.

V usage is TRBV7-9 and J usage is TRBJ2-5; D possibly corresponds to TRBD1 (5 bases). CDR3 length: 14 residues. Germline-derived CDR1 and CDR2 are SEHNR and FQNEAQ (reference sequence). The ends were cut back, 2 bases at V and 11 bases at J, with 18 bases in the middle. DNA of the CDR3: TGTGCCAGCAGCTTATATGACAGCAACAATGAGCAGTACTTC. Amino acid sequence: CASSLYDSNNEQYF.

This chain connects TRBV29-1 to TRBJ2-3, with 12 bases fitting TRBD1. The V gene end was trimmed by 8 bases and the J gene end by 4 bases; junction bases not matched to a gene: 4. The CDR3 sequence is 13 residues long. CDR1 is SQVTM and CDR2 is ANQGSEA in the germline V gene. This chain's CDR3 is CSTGTGGPDTQYF. In nucleotides, the CDR3 is TGCAGCACCGGGACAGGGGGCCCAGATACGCAGTATTTT.

V usage is TRBV5-1 and J usage is TRBJ2-3, with D perhaps being TRBD1 or TRBD2 (5 bases each). The CDR3 sequence is 15 residues long. Trimming removed 4 bases at V and 0 bases at J, with 12 bases between. In germline, CDR1 is SGHRS, CDR2 YFSETQ. The CDR3 loop is CASSPTGPSTDTQYF. CDR3 DNA sequence: TGCGCCAGCAGCCCGACGGGACCCAGCACAGATACGCAGTATTTT.

This clonotype has a handful of counts. The CDR3 nucleotides are TGCGCCAGCAGCCAAGATTTAACAGGGCCCGGAGCTGGCTACACCTTC. This codes for CASSQDLTGPGAGYTF. This chain links TRBV4-1 with TRBJ1-2, with D maybe TRBD1 (6 bases). The CDR3 runs to 16 residues. Trimming took 0 bases from V and 7 from J, leaving 18 bases between them. Germline CDR1 and CDR2: MGHRA and YSYEKL.

The rearrangement uses TRBV25-1 and TRBJ1-3; 9 nucleotides match TRBD1. Trimming removed 8 bases from V and 0 bases from J; junction bases left unmatched: 5. Germline V gives CDR1 MGHDK, CDR2 SYGVNS. The CDR3 runs to 15 residues. In DNA form, the CDR3 reads TGTGCCAGCCGCGGGACAGGGTACTCTGGAAACACCATATATTTT. Translated, it gives CASRGTGYSGNTIYF. Based on the CDR3 plus reference TRBV25-1 and TRBJ1-3, the full variable domain is EADIYQTPRYLVIGTGKKITLECSQTMGHDKMYWYQQDPGMELHLIHYSYGVNSTEKGDLSSESTVSRIRTEHFPLTLESARPSHTSQYLCASRGTGYSGNTIYFGEGSWLTVV.

The genes are TRBV27 and TRBJ1-1, with 8 positions matching TRBD1. CDR3 length equals 14 residues. The germline gives CDR1 MNHEY, CDR2 SMNVEV (reference sequence). V shed 7 bases and J 5 bases; nucleotides not matched to a gene: 9. The CDR3 is CASTSGGRRTEAFF. Here the CDR3 DNA reads TGTGCCAGCACCTCAGGGGGCCGTAGAACTGAAGCTTTCTTT.

This chain joins TRBV2 and TRBJ2-1, with 7 bases lining up with TRBD1. This CDR3 region has 13 residues. The V gene's germline CDR1 is SNHLY and CDR2 FYNNEI. V was pared by 7 bases and J by 7 bases, with 7 bases of the junction left unmatched. CDR3 bases: TGTGCCAGCAACTTAGGGGGCCATAATGAGCAGTTCTTC. Translation gives CASNLGGHNEQFF.

The rearrangement uses TRBV7-2 and TRBJ2-5, with a tentative D call TRBD1 (6 bases). V shed 5 bases and J shed 1 base, with 11 bases lying between them. The CDR3 has 14 amino acids. The germline gives CDR1 SGHTA, CDR2 FQGNSA. The CDR3 region has the DNA TGTGCCAGCAGCCATTTGGACAGCCAAGAGACCCAGTACTTC. This codes for CASSHLDSQETQYF.

This clonotype was seen a handful of times. V is TRBV4-1 and J is TRBJ2-5, with 10 bases identical to TRBD2. The end of the DNA aligns better with TRBJ2-7, so the J call may be wrong. CDR1 and CDR2 (germline): MGHRA, YSYEKL. The CDR3 has 15 amino acids. In nucleotides, the CDR3 is TGCGCCAGCAGCCAAGGGTATAGCGGGAGGTACGAGCAGTACTTC. Its translation: CASSQGYSGRYEQYF.

The chain is built from TRBV5-1 and TRBJ2-1, with TRBD2 as a possible D gene (6 bases). The CDR3 has 17 residues. The germline gives CDR1 SGHRS, CDR2 YFSETQ. Deletions cut 0 bases from V and 0 bases from J, with 13 bases between. The CDR3 DNA reads as TGCGCCAGCAGCTTGGGAGATAGCGGTAGCTCCTACAATGAGCAGTTCTTC. It is translated as CASSLGDSGSSYNEQFF.

CDR3 nucleotide sequence: TGTGCCAGCAGTTCTTTTAGCAATCAGCCCCAGCATTTT. Its protein is CASSSFSNQPQHF. The chain recombines TRBV6-5 with TRBJ1-5, with D unclear. Germline values: CDR1 MNHEY, CDR2 SVGAGI. Trimming cost V 4 bases and J 0 bases, with 4 bases left between them. The CDR3 is made up of 13 amino acids.

V and J are TRBV7-2 and TRBJ1-4; the match to TRBD1 covers 7 bases. The V segment lost 5 bases and the J segment 2 bases; nucleotides outside the gene matches: 8. The CDR3 runs to 16 residues. The V gene's germline CDR1 is SGHTA and CDR2 FQGNSA. This chain's CDR3 is CASSPTGYLTNEKLFF. CDR3 DNA: TGTGCCAGCAGCCCGACAGGGTATCTTACTAATGAAAAACTGTTTTTT.

This chain links TRBV10-3 with TRBJ2-5; either TRBD1 or TRBD2 may supply D (6 bases each). V was clipped by 8 bases and J by 5 bases, with 21 bases between them. The CDR3 sequence is 15 residues long. The V gene's germline CDR1 is ENHRY and CDR2 SYGVKD. The CDR3 sequence is CAIAPHTEGGETQYF. CDR3 bases: TGTGCCATCGCCCCACACACCGAGGGGGGTGAGACCCAGTACTTC.

The V gene is TRBV7-8, the J gene TRBJ2-1; D gene ambiguous. V was cut by 3 bases and J by 5 bases, with 14 bases left in between. Germline loops: CDR1 SGHVS, CDR2 FQNEAQ. This CDR3 spans 15 amino acids. In DNA form, the CDR3 reads TGTGCCAGCAGCTTTCGGAGCGAATCAAACAATGAGCAGTTCTTC. Translated, it gives CASSFRSESNNEQFF.